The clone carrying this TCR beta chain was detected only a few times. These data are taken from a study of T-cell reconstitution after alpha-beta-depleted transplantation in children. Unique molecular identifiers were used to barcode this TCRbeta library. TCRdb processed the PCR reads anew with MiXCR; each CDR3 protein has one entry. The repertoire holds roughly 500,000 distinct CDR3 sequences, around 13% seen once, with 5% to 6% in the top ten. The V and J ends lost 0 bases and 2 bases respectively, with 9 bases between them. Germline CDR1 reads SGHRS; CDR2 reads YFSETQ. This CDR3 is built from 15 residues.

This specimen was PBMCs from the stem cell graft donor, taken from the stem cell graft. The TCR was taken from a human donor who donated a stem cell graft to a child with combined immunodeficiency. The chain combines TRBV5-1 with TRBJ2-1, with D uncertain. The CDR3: CASSLEGFTYNEQFF. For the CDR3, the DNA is TGCGCCAGCAGCTTGGAAGGGTTCACCTACAATGAGCAGTTCTTC. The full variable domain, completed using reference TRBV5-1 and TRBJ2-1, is KAGVTQTPRYLIKTRGQQVTLSCSPISGHRSVSWYQQTPGQGLQFLFEYFSETQRNKGNFPGRFSGRQFSNSRSEMNVSTLELGDSALYLCASSLEGFTYNEQFFGPGTRLTVL.